This T cell receptor beta chain was sequenced during a study of shared clonotypes between healthy human individuals (dated by TCRdb to 2020 to 2021). About the investigation overall: A few men and two women, aged 18 to 49 years, made up the cohort. Per donor, leukapheresis produced somewhere between about 0.9 and 9 billion PBMCs. For each donor, CD4 naive and CD4 memory were each given three plates, CD8 naive was given two plates, and CD8 memory was given one plate. To estimate repertoire size and how much clonotypes are shared between individuals, the study performed deep sequencing of blood TCR repertoires from a few healthy adults. To increase sequencing depth and limit assay-specific biases, different laboratories used diverse techniques to prepare libraries and sequence TCR repertoires.

What the research found in general, with its limitations: Naive subsets generally had larger estimated clonotype richness than memory subsets did. Pairwise subsampling led to the expectation that sequencing depth would affect the degree of clonotype sharing among donors. The small number of donors limited the genetic and exposure-history diversity represented. Across four donors, roughly 5% of naive CD4, approximately 3.6% of naive CD8, 2.3% of memory CD4, and about 0.44% of memory CD8 clonotypes were shared. Sampling was limited to blood, and TCR repertoires in tissue likely differ from TCR repertoires in blood. Clonotypes shared by all four sorted-subset donors showed higher generation probabilities than non-shared clonotypes. Incomplete sequencing was indicated by rarefaction of sorted-subset datasets, despite the large sequencing depth.

Using the deep immunoSEQ assay, TCR CDR3 regions were amplified from genomic DNA by multiplex PCR. Genomic DNA extracted from each cell subset was distributed evenly over all wells of several immunoSEQ 96-well plates, and each plate served as one replicate. Each replicate PCR for sorted subsets received about 220 ng genomic DNA, equal to about 30,000 T cell genomes. Purified libraries were quantified with a Qubit 3.0 fluorometer, sized on a Bioanalyzer 2100, and re-quantified with the KAPA Library Quantification kit. Every immunoSEQ 96-well plate was sequenced on a separate single-read 150-cycle Illumina NextSeq 550 flow cell. Turning to the authors' computational methods: Because the immunoSEQ output held only junctional sequences and lacked quality scores, the filtering could not match the filtering applied to full-length reads. To assign V/J genes and CDR3, sequences were annotated using PyIR, a Python wrapper for IgBLAST v1.9, with IMGT germline references. Reads were filtered out if the reads had weak V/J assignments (E-value above 1e-6), no CDR3, stop codons, out-of-frame junctions, or ambiguous translated residues. V3J clonotypes were defined by identical inferred V gene, J gene, and CDR3 amino acid sequence. Percentage overlap between repertoires was calculated by dividing the number of shared unique clonotypes by the size of the smaller repertoire. Repertoire richness was assessed with RTK rarefaction, the Chao1 estimator, and Recon v2.1 estimates of unobserved clonotypes. OLGA was used to compute generation probabilities for all TCRbeta clonotypes that the gDNA method yielded from four donors. Not all clones reach the TCRdb copy of this immuneACCESS table, which keeps in-frame sequences only. Checked studies attribute under half of the gap to unresolved V genes and leave the rest unexplained. D and trimming come from the DNA, and the V and J calls and clone size come from that table. The sample includes approximately 2.3 million clones, with just over 90% observed a single time. The ten largest clones take up 0.39% of the sample.

The donors were healthy, HIV-negative adults with no recently reported acute infections or vaccinations. All donors were Caucasian adults living in Nashville, Tennessee, USA. CD4+ T cells were enriched through magnetic negative selection, after which naive cells were positively selected on CD45RA and the remaining negative fraction served as the memory subset. Blood was collected by leukapheresis, and PBMCs were isolated by Ficoll-Histopaque density gradient centrifugation and then cryopreserved in liquid nitrogen vapor phase. Analytical flow cytometry was used to check the purity and quantity of every magnetically sorted T cell population. Genomic DNA was isolated from each sorted fraction and quantified by UV absorbance on a Nanodrop 2000c. Comment on this clone: Its recognized antigen is unknown. No base quality information exists; no much larger clone differs at one position.

Sequenced: naive CD4+ T cells from PBMCs. The cell subset or site label of this sample denotes: CD45RA+ positively selected. The TCR was taken from a man aged 18 to 29 in good health. Some clones in this sample may be carry-over from other donors' samples.

The CDR3 in this case is CASVEDRVGKTQYF. The nucleotide sequence is TGTGCCAGCGTTGAGGACAGGGTAGGGAAGACCCAGTACTTC. The chain uses TRBV2 and TRBJ2-5, with TRBD1 matching 8 junction bases. V has 8 bases trimmed and J has 6 bases trimmed; junction bases matching no gene number 11. The CDR3 runs 14 amino acids, cysteine and phenylalanine included. Solely the CDR3 DNA is kept, with 42 bases framed from the first base. CDR1 and CDR2 (SNHLY, FYNNEI) derive from the germline V gene.